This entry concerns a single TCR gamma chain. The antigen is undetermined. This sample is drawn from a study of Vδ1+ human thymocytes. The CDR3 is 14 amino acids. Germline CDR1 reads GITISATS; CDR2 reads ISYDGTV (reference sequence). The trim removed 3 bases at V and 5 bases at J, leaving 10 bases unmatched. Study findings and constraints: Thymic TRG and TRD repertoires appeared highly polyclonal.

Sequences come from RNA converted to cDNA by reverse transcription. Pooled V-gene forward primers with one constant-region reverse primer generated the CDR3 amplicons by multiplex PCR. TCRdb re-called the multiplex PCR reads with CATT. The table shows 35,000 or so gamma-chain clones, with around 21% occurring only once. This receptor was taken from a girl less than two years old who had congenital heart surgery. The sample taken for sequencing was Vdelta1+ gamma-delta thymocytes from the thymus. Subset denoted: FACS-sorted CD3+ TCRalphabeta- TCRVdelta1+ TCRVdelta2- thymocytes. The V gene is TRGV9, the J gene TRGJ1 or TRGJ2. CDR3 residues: CALWEPPQDYKKLF. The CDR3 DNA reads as TGTGCCTTGTGGGAGCCCCCCCAGGATTATAAGAAACTCTTT.